A single sample is the source of the 2 T cell receptor beta chains below, sequenced in a study of early T cells in non-severe SARS-CoV-2 infection. A single record per CDR3 protein comes from TCRdb applying MiXCR to the 5' RACE reads. In the table there are about 82,000 distinct CDR3 sequences, under 15% of which are singletons. Material: whole blood. These receptors came from an adult who was a healthcare worker with PCR-confirmed SARS-CoV-2 infection or an uninfected control (not recorded which).

The sample holds a few counts of this clonotype. The rearrangement joins TRBV4-2 to TRBJ1-6; D is uncertain. This CDR3 region has 16 residues. V gave up 3 bases and J gave up 7 bases, with 16 bases separating them. Germline CDR1 is LGHNA and CDR2 is YNFKEQ. CDR3 nucleotides: TGTGCCAGCAGCCACCCACCCGATTGGCAGAATTCACCCCTCCACTTT. It codes for CASSHPPDWQNSPLHF.

The chain couples TRBV4-1 to TRBJ2-1; TRBD1 matches 8 bases. V shed 3 bases and J 3 bases; nucleotides not matched to a gene: 13. The CDR3 extends over 18 amino acids. The V gene's germline CDR1 is MGHRA and CDR2 YSYEKL. The CDR3 spells CASSQYDPDRGLYNEQFF. The CDR3 DNA reads TGCGCCAGCAGCCAGTATGACCCCGACAGGGGCCTCTACAATGAGCAGTTCTTC.